The 4 T cell receptor beta chains below come from one sample, sequenced in a study of T cell changes during pregnancy in multiple sclerosis. Here immunoSEQ multiplex PCR was the method, and the copy in TCRdb shows in-frame clones only, minus some. The sample has tens of thousands of clones, 93% seen once. The starting material was peripheral blood, obtained in the second trimester of pregnancy. The receptor source for this set is a female donor with multiple sclerosis, enrolled in a pregnancy study.

This clone was picked up a small number of times. The chain links TRBV28 to TRBJ2-6; a possible D gene is TRBD2 (7 bases). The CDR3 extends over 16 amino acids. The V gene lost 4 bases and the J gene lost 1 base, with 11 bases spanning the gap. CDR1 MDHEN and CDR2 SYDVKM come from the germline V gene. The CDR3 nucleotides are TGTGCCAGCAGTTGGGGGGGGACATCTGGGGCCAACGTCCTGACTTTC. Translation gives CASSWGGTSGANVLTF.

Only a few counts were recorded for this clone. The V call is TRBV10-3, the J call TRBJ1-1; D gene ambiguous. Trimming removed 4 bases from V and 4 bases from J, with 4 bases in between. The germline gives CDR1 ENHRY, CDR2 SYGVKD. The CDR3 extends over 11 amino acids. Here the CDR3 DNA reads TGTGCCATCAGTGGTAGCACTGAAGCTTTCTTT. Amino acids: CAISGSTEAFF.

The chain links TRBV28 to TRBJ1-3; no clear D gene. This CDR3 has 12 residues. CDR1 MDHEN and CDR2 SYDVKM come from the germline V gene. The ends were cut back, 4 bases at V and 6 bases at J, with 7 bases in the middle. The CDR3 here is CASSSYTNTIYF. In DNA form, the CDR3 reads TGTGCCAGCAGTTCATACACAAACACCATATATTTT.

This chain joins TRBV7-3 and TRBJ2-5, with unresolved D. The germline V gene has CDR1 SGHTA and CDR2 FQGTGA. V dropped 5 bases and J dropped 5 bases, with 12 bases sitting between them. This CDR3 has 13 residues. For the CDR3, the DNA is TGTGCCAGCAGCCCTTACCCCGGGGAGACCCAGTACTTC. It yields the protein CASSPYPGETQYF.